This T cell receptor beta chain was captured by sequencing in a study of OX40 agonist ivuxolimab in advanced cancers. General observations from the study: At doses 0.1 to 3.0 mg/kg, CD4+ and CD8+ clones expanded.

Anyone with autoimmune disease history or systemic immunosuppression was excluded. Peripheral blood came from all dose cohorts at three timepoints. Assay used: immunoSEQ multiplex PCR; TCRdb lists only in-frame clones, some missing. This table holds 40,000 or so clones, 80% to 85% found once. About this clone: What it binds is not known. The junction departs from germline at one end; a sequencing error may be responsible.

Sequences were derived from CD4+ or CD8+ T cells sorted from blood, sampled in a trial of the OX40 agonist ivuxolimab. The source of this sequence is an adult with an advanced solid tumor such as melanoma, head and neck, liver or kidney cancer.

CDR3 sequence reads: CASSQDRGSFNEQFF. Here the CDR3 DNA reads TGCGCCAGCAGCCAAGATCGGGGGTCCTTCAATGAGCAGTTCTTC. The chain recombines TRBV4-3 with TRBJ2-1, with D maybe TRBD2 (6 bases). Germline values: CDR1 LGHNA, CDR2 YSLEER. This CDR3 region has 15 residues.